Below, 30 T cell receptor beta chains from the same sample are listed, as sequenced in a study of graft-versus-host responses after intestinal transplantation. The protocol was immunoSEQ multiplex PCR, while the TCRdb copy is restricted to in-frame clones and leaves out a portion. The sample holds about 14,000 clones, around 40% seen once. Sequencing used alloreactive CD4+ T cells from a mixed lymphocyte reaction culture, obtained before intestinal transplant. Subset reported: CFSE-low proliferating T cells sorted from roughly six-day pre-transplant mixed lymphocyte reaction (GvH or HvG direction). Source of these receptors: a human patient who received an intestinal transplant.

This chain connects TRBV25-1 to TRBJ1-2; 8 bases fit TRBD1. V lost 5 bases, J lost 4 bases, and 6 bases stayed unmatched. Per germline, CDR1 MGHDK and CDR2 SYGVNS. The CDR3 is 14 residues long. CDR3 loop: CASSFGQGGYGYTF. CDR3 bases: TGTGCCAGCAGTTTCGGACAGGGCGGCTATGGCTACACCTTC.

V usage is TRBV30 and J usage is TRBJ1-1, with 8 positions matching TRBD1. CDR3 length: 14 amino acids. Germline values: CDR1 GTSNPN, CDR2 SVGIG (reference sequence). V lost 3 bases and J lost 6; bases outside the gene matches: 9. This CDR3 is CAWRADREKAEAFF. The DNA of the CDR3 is TGTGCCTGGAGGGCGGACAGGGAGAAGGCTGAAGCTTTCTTT.

The chain recombines TRBV29-1 with TRBJ1-2, with 7 bases aligning to TRBD1. The ends lost 0 bases at V and 2 bases at J; junction bases unmatched: 6. CDR1 and CDR2 (germline): SQVTM, ANQGSEA. This CDR3 spans 15 amino acids. CDR3 region: CSVEDRGTANYGYTF. In nucleotides, the CDR3 is TGCAGCGTTGAAGACCGAGGGACAGCGAACTATGGCTACACCTTC.

In this sample, this clone turned up a few times. The V and J genes are TRBV27 and TRBJ2-5; D perhaps matches TRBD2 (6 bases). Deletions cut 2 bases from V and 5 bases from J, with 9 bases between. CDR1 and CDR2 from the germline V gene are MNHEY and SMNVEV (reference sequence). The CDR3 is 13 amino acids. CDR3 bases: TGTGCCAGCAGTTTAGCGGGGCGCGAGACCCAGTACTTC. This translates into CASSLAGRETQYF.

The chain couples TRBV18 to TRBJ1-2, with a tentative D call TRBD1 (6 bases). V was trimmed by 1 base and J by 6 bases, leaving 18 bases between them. CDR1 is KGHSH and CDR2 is LQKENI in the germline V gene. The CDR3 is 16 amino acids. CDR3 in amino acids: CASSPQAAGEGHGYTF. The CDR3 DNA follows: TGTGCCAGCTCACCACAGGCGGCAGGGGAGGGTCATGGCTACACCTTC.

The chain has TRBV5-1 and TRBJ2-3, with 9 bases that match TRBD2. Germline V lookup: CDR1 SGHRS, CDR2 YFSETQ. This CDR3 has 16 residues. With V trimmed by 0 bases and J by 9 bases, 11 bases remained unmatched. CDR3 nucleotides: TGCGCCAGCAGCTTGGTGGCGGGGGGGAGACCCGACACGCAGTATTTT. The encoded protein is CASSLVAGGRPDTQYF.

Only a few counts were recorded for this clone. This sequence joins TRBV11-2 and TRBJ2-3, with 9 bases matching TRBD1. After removal of 5 bases from V and 2 bases from J, the junction contained 5 bases not matched to a gene. CDR3 length: 15 amino acids. CDR1 is SGHAT and CDR2 is FQNNGV in the germline V gene. The CDR3 spells CASSPGQGYTDTQYF. DNA for the CDR3: TGTGCCAGCAGCCCTGGACAGGGGTACACAGATACGCAGTATTTT.

The rearrangement joins TRBV7-2 to TRBJ2-7, with unresolved D. The CDR3 extends over 13 amino acids. CDR1 and CDR2 (germline): SGHTA, FQGNSA. V lost 5 bases, J lost 0 bases, and 8 bases lay in between. This CDR3 is CASSLYSSYEQYF. The CDR3 region has the DNA TGTGCCAGCAGCCTTTATAGCTCCTACGAGCAGTACTTC.

Within the sample, this clone is medium-sized. CDR3 protein: CASSVLEGTTGNTIYF. In DNA form, the CDR3 reads TGTGCCAGCAGCGTACTGGAGGGAACGACTGGAAACACCATATATTTT. This chain connects TRBV9 to TRBJ1-3; the D is unclear. The CDR3 has 16 amino acids. V was pared by 1 base and J by 2 bases, with 13 bases between. Germline V CDR1 and CDR2: SGDLS, YYNGEE.

This clone was found a few times. As DNA, the CDR3 is TGCGCCAGCAGCCTGGTAGGGGGATACTCCTACAATGAGCAGTTCTTC. Encoded protein: CASSLVGGYSYNEQFF. The chain couples TRBV5-1 to TRBJ2-1, with D possibly being TRBD1 (6 bases). Per germline, CDR1 SGHRS and CDR2 YFSETQ. V gave up 4 bases and J gave up 0 bases, with 14 bases separating them. The CDR3 extends over 16 amino acids. Full variable domain (remainder filled in from reference TRBV5-1 and TRBJ2-1): KAGVTQTPRYLIKTRGQQVTLSCSPISGHRSVSWYQQTPGQGLQFLFEYFSETQRNKGNFPGRFSGRQFSNSRSEMNVSTLELGDSALYLCASSLVGGYSYNEQFFGPGTRLTVL.

This clone was picked up a small number of times. This chain links TRBV7-2 with TRBJ1-2; D perhaps matches TRBD1 (5 bases). Trimming took 6 bases from V and 0 from J, leaving 11 bases between them. Germline V CDR1 and CDR2: SGHTA, FQGNSA. CDR3 size: 14 residues. CDR3 sequence: CASRLTGANYGYTF. DNA of the CDR3: TGTGCCAGCAGACTAACAGGTGCTAACTATGGCTACACCTTC.

The chain combines TRBV29-1 with TRBJ1-5, with TRBD1 matching over 8 bases. V was clipped by 6 bases and J by 6 bases; unmatched bases: 7. The CDR3 has 13 amino acids. Per germline, CDR1 SQVTM and CDR2 ANQGSEA. CDR3 DNA: TGCAGCGTCGCAGGGGGCCGAGGTCAGCCCCAGCATTTT. Encoded protein: CSVAGGRGQPQHF.

V usage is TRBV19 and J usage is TRBJ1-4; D gene uncertain. V was cut by 7 bases and J by 2 bases, with 11 bases left in between. CDR1 LNHDA and CDR2 SQIVND come from the germline V gene (reference sequence). This CDR3 spans 14 amino acids. The CDR3 nucleotides are TGTGCCAGTAAGTTCGAGAGTACTAATGAAAAACTGTTTTTT. The encoded protein is CASKFESTNEKLFF.

The chain couples TRBV20-1 to TRBJ1-1; D uncertain. V gave up 7 bases and J gave up 3 bases, with 9 bases separating them. Germline CDR1 is DFQATT and CDR2 is SNEGSKA (reference sequence). CDR3 size: 11 residues. CDR3 bases: TGCAGTGTCTGGAGGTACACTGAAGCTTTCTTT. It translates to CSVWRYTEAFF.

This clone was seen a single time. This CDR3 reads CASSATGTGGTYEQYF. The CDR3 nucleotides are TGTGCCAGCAGCGCCACCGGGACAGGGGGAACCTACGAGCAGTACTTC. The genes are TRBV9 and TRBJ2-7; 11 bases align to TRBD1. Germline loops: CDR1 SGDLS, CDR2 YYNGEE. This CDR3 is built from 16 residues. V was clipped by 3 bases and J by 2 bases; unmatched bases: 7.

V is TRBV10-2 and J is TRBJ1-1, with TRBD1 as a possible D gene (5 bases). CDR1 is WSHSY and CDR2 is SAAADI in the germline V gene. V lost 1 base to trimming and J lost 5 bases, with 8 bases between them. The CDR3 totals 13 residues. CDR3 nucleotides: TGCGCCAGCAGTGAGTTGGGGGGAACTGAAGCTTTCTTT. Protein product: CASSELGGTEAFF.

By frequency in the sample, this clone is large (0.1 to 1%). The chain joins TRBV19 to TRBJ1-6; TRBD1 agrees at 9 bases. The CDR3 is 14 residues long. CDR1 LNHDA and CDR2 SQIVND come from the germline V gene (reference sequence). The junction had 1 base not matched to a gene; V was cut back by 3 bases and J by 7 bases. The CDR3 nucleotides are TGTGCCAGTAGTATCGGACAGGGGAATTCACCCCTCCACTTT. It is translated as CASSIGQGNSPLHF. The full variable domain, rest sourced from reference TRBV19 and TRBJ1-6, is DGGITQSPKYLFRKEGQNVTLSCEQNLNHDAMYWYRQDPGQGLRLIYYSQIVNDFQKGDIAEGYSVSREKKESFPLTVTSAQKNPTAFYLCASSIGQGNSPLHFGNGTRLTVT.

This chain uses TRBV19 with TRBJ1-5; D might be TRBD1 (5 bases). Trimming shortened V by 8 bases and J by 4 bases, and 12 bases separated the two germline ends. This CDR3 has 13 amino acids. Germline CDR1 LNHDA, CDR2 SQIVND (reference sequence). The CDR3 DNA reads as TGTGCCAGTTGGGCAGGGCCGAATCAGCCCCAGCATTTT. It codes for CASWAGPNQPQHF. The variable domain in full, completed from reference TRBV19 and TRBJ1-5, reads DGGITQSPKYLFRKEGQNVTLSCEQNLNHDAMYWYRQDPGQGLRLIYYSQIVNDFQKGDIAEGYSVSREKKESFPLTVTSAQKNPTAFYLCASWAGPNQPQHFGDGTRLSIL.

The chain has TRBV6-5 and TRBJ2-1; TRBD2 matches at 13 bases. The CDR3 totals 12 residues. Germline assignment: CDR1 MNHEY and CDR2 SVGAGI. J was trimmed by 13 bases and V by 9 bases; bases with no gene match: 6. The CDR3 is CASRGTSGAQFF. CDR3 sequence (DNA): TGTGCCAGTAGAGGGACTAGCGGGGCCCAGTTCTTC.

The rearrangement links TRBV15 to TRBJ1-3, with unresolved D. The CDR3 sequence is 16 residues long. The germline CDR1 and CDR2 sequences are LNHNV and YYDKDF (reference sequence). Trimming pared 1 base from V and 0 bases from J, leaving 10 bases between. For the CDR3, the DNA is TGTGCCACCAGCAGAGGAGCTCCGAGCTCTGGAAACACCATATATTTT. It is translated as CATSRGAPSSGNTIYF.

This sequence joins TRBV19 and TRBJ2-2; D remains ambiguous. Germline V gene lookup returns CDR1 LNHDA and CDR2 SQIVND (reference sequence). The germline V and J ends were trimmed by 2 bases and 0 bases, with 10 bases remaining between them. The CDR3 is 16 amino acids. CDR3 DNA sequence: TGTGCCAGTAGTATAATGGCCAGGACGAACACCGGGGAGCTGTTTTTT. It specifies CASSIMARTNTGELFF.

The gene calls are TRBV19 and TRBJ2-7; 9 nucleotides line up with TRBD1. J gave up 3 bases and V 7 bases, and 10 bases lay outside the gene matches. CDR1 LNHDA and CDR2 SQIVND come from the germline V gene (reference sequence). The CDR3 contains 15 residues. DNA for the CDR3: TGTGCCAGTAAACTCGGGGGACAGGGTTTCTACGAGCAGTACTTC. Its translation is CASKLGGQGFYEQYF.

Within the sample, this clone is medium-sized. This sequence joins TRBV10-3 and TRBJ1-1; TRBD1 matches at 8 bases. J lost 4 bases, V lost 10 bases, and 8 bases had no gene match. The CDR3 spans 13 residues. CDR1 is ENHRY, CDR2 SYGVKD, per germline. CDR3 sequence reads: CATLTGVGTEAFF. CDR3 DNA sequence: TGTGCCACCTTGACAGGGGTGGGCACTGAAGCTTTCTTT.

The rearrangement links TRBV19 to TRBJ2-2, with TRBD1 matching over 9 bases. Per germline, CDR1 LNHDA and CDR2 SQIVND (reference sequence). V shed 1 base, J shed 6 bases, and the junction held 6 bases outside the gene matches. The CDR3 runs 16 residues. CDR3 in amino acids: CASSIVGTGHAGELFF. The CDR3, as DNA: TGTGCCAGTAGTATAGTGGGGACAGGGCACGCCGGGGAGCTGTTTTTT.

This clone came up a few times. The rearrangement joins TRBV7-9 to TRBJ1-4; D is undetermined. Deletions cut 0 bases from V and 7 bases from J, with 9 bases between. This CDR3 comprises 14 residues. Looked up from germline, CDR1 is SEHNR and CDR2 is FQNEAQ (reference sequence). The CDR3 loop reads CASSLAGGSEKLFF. CDR3 nucleotides: TGTGCCAGCAGCTTAGCGGGCGGGAGTGAAAAACTGTTTTTT. Full variable domain (missing parts from reference TRBV7-9 and TRBJ1-4): DTGVSQNPRHKITKRGQNVTFRCDPISEHNRLYWYRQTLGQGPEFLTYFQNEAQLEKSRLLSDRFSAERPKGSFSTLEIQRTEQGDSAMYLCASSLAGGSEKLFFGSGTQLSVL.

This clone was counted a few times. The V gene is TRBV5-4, the J gene TRBJ1-2, with TRBD1 as a possible D gene (6 bases). CDR1 and CDR2 (germline): SGHNT, YYREEE (reference sequence). This CDR3 has 17 residues. Trimming stripped 4 bases from V and 4 bases from J, with 23 bases between. This CDR3 reads CASSAGGPGAAIYGYTF. DNA of the CDR3: TGTGCCAGCAGCGCAGGAGGTCCAGGGGCCGCAATCTATGGCTACACCTTC. Filled out from reference TRBV5-4 and TRBJ1-2, the complete variable domain reads ETGVTQSPTHLIKTRGQQVTLRCSSQSGHNTVSWYQQALGQGPQFIFQYYREEENGRGNFPPRFSGLQFPNYSSELNVNALELDDSALYLCASSAGGPGAAIYGYTFGSGTRLTVV.

The chain recombines TRBV5-4 with TRBJ2-3, with TRBD2 identical over 9 bases. The CDR3 contains 16 residues. Germline CDR1 SGHNT, CDR2 YYREEE (reference sequence). Trimming took 0 bases from V and 4 from J; bases not matched to a gene: 6. The CDR3 coding sequence is TGTGCCAGCAGCTTGGATCTAGCGGGGCCCGCAGATACGCAGTATTTT. This codes for CASSLDLAGPADTQYF.

In this sample, this clone turned up once. The rearrangement uses TRBV19 and TRBJ2-7, with TRBD1 identical over 9 bases. This CDR3 comprises 15 residues. V lost 5 bases and J lost 2; bases outside the gene matches: 7. Germline loops: CDR1 LNHDA, CDR2 SQIVND (reference sequence). DNA of the CDR3: TGTGCCAGTAGTTCGCGGGGACAGGGAACCTACGAGCAGTACTTC. The encoded protein is CASSSRGQGTYEQYF.

The chain has TRBV6-1 and TRBJ2-7; a possible D gene is TRBD1 (6 bases). Trimming pared 4 bases from V and 4 bases from J, leaving 11 bases between. The V gene's germline CDR1 is MNHNS and CDR2 SASEGT. CDR3 size: 13 residues. CDR3 DNA: TGTGCCAGCAGTGCCAGCGACAGGTACGAGCAGTACTTC. The encoded protein is CASSASDRYEQYF.

The rearrangement joins TRBV19 to TRBJ2-2; maybe TRBD2 (6 bases). The CDR3 extends over 14 amino acids. Trimming removed 9 bases at V and 1 base at J, with 12 bases between. The germline V gene encodes CDR1 LNHDA and CDR2 SQIVND (reference sequence). The CDR3 sequence: CASYLGGNTGELFF. The CDR3 nucleotides are TGTGCCAGCTACTTGGGGGGGAACACCGGGGAGCTGTTTTTT.